The 16 T cell receptor beta chains presented below share a single source sample, sequenced in a study of T cell repertoires in aging, cancer and after chemotherapy. The template was genomic DNA from peripheral blood, not RNA. Multiplex touch-down PCR with TRB-A/B primers amplified rearranged V-D-J TRB sequences. TCRdb processed the multiplex PCR reads anew with MiXCR; each CDR3 protein has one entry. The data show some 6,100 distinct CDR3 sequences, about 38% seen once. Sequencing was performed on blood. The receptors were sampled from a human donor with a blood cancer.

Only a few counts were recorded for this clonotype. The chain joins TRBV6-1 to TRBJ2-2; perhaps TRBD2 as D (5 bases). The germline V gene has CDR1 MNHNS and CDR2 SASEGT. CDR3 length: 18 amino acids. The V end lost 0 bases, the J end lost 6 bases, and 20 bases lay between the germline ends. CDR3 sequence reads: CASSEATILVRVAGELFF. The CDR3 nucleotides are TGTGCCAGCAGTGAAGCGACTATACTAGTGCGGGTAGCCGGGGAGCTGTTTTTT.

This clonotype was seen a few times. V gene TRBV20-1 combines with J gene TRBJ2-3; the D gene is possibly TRBD2 (6 bases). The CDR3 is 11 amino acids. V gave up 6 bases and J gave up 8 bases, with 12 bases separating them. Germline values: CDR1 DFQATT, CDR2 SNEGSKA (reference sequence). In DNA, the CDR3 is TGCAGTGCCAAAATCGGGGGTACGCAGTATTTT. Its translation: CSAKIGGTQYF.

This clonotype was picked up a small number of times. J is TRBJ2-7 and V is TRBV12-3 or TRBV12-4; either TRBD1 or TRBD2 may fit D (6 bases each). The length of the CDR3 is 15 residues. V was cut by 6 bases and J by 3 bases, with 18 bases left in between. In nucleotides, the CDR3 is TGTGCCAGCAGAAGAACAGGGAGGCTCGGCTACGAGCAGTACTTC. This sequence encodes CASRRTGRLGYEQYF.

By sample share, this clonotype is medium-sized (0.01 to 0.1%). The CDR3 is CASRGQVDGYTF. The CDR3 DNA reads as TGTGCCAGTAGGGGGCAGGTCGATGGCTACACCTTC. V usage is TRBV19 and J usage is TRBJ1-2; perhaps TRBD1 as D (5 bases). V lost 6 bases to trimming and J lost 6 bases, with 11 bases between them. CDR1 is LNHDA and CDR2 is SQIVND in the germline V gene (reference sequence). The CDR3 is 12 residues long. The full variable domain, in which reference TRBV19 and TRBJ1-2 provide the parts outside the CDR3, is DGGITQSPKYLFRKEGQNVTLSCEQNLNHDAMYWYRQDPGQGLRLIYYSQIVNDFQKGDIAEGYSVSREKKESFPLTVTSAQKNPTAFYLCASRGQVDGYTFGSGTRLTVV.

J is TRBJ1-1 and V is TRBV5-6; D ambiguous. Trimming cost V 3 bases and J 1 base, with 13 bases left between them. Germline assignment: CDR1 SGHDT and CDR2 YYEEEE. This CDR3 contains 15 residues. The CDR3 protein is CASSSTGRANTEAFF. CDR3 sequence (DNA): TGTGCCAGCAGCTCTACGGGCCGCGCGAACACTGAAGCTTTCTTT.

This clonotype came up a few times. The chain is built from TRBV5-6 and TRBJ2-5, with D tentatively TRBD1 (6 bases). The V end lost 3 bases, the J end lost 0 bases, and 12 bases lay between the germline ends. The germline gives CDR1 SGHDT, CDR2 YYEEEE. CDR3 length: 15 residues. The CDR3 DNA sequence: TGTGCCAGCAGCTCAGGGGAGCACCACCAAGAGACCCAGTACTTC. Its translation: CASSSGEHHQETQYF.

The genes are TRBV27 and TRBJ1-3; TRBD1 matches at 8 bases. Losses at the gene ends were 5 bases for V and 2 bases for J; bases not matched to a gene: 8. The length of the CDR3 is 16 residues. The germline V gene encodes CDR1 MNHEY and CDR2 SMNVEV (reference sequence). The CDR3: CASSPGQGLPGNTIYF. For the CDR3, the DNA is TGTGCCAGCAGTCCCGGACAGGGTCTCCCTGGAAACACCATATATTTT.

This sequence joins TRBV5-1 and TRBJ1-6; 11 positions match TRBD1. Germline V gives CDR1 SGHRS, CDR2 YFSETQ. Trimming took 3 bases from V and 10 from J; bases not matched to a gene: 9. The CDR3 length is 16 residues. The chain's CDR3 is CASSSGQGALGSPLHF. CDR3 nucleotide sequence: TGCGCCAGCAGCTCAGGACAGGGGGCGCTTGGGTCACCCCTCCACTTT.

The chain links TRBV28 to TRBJ2-2; 12 nucleotides line up with TRBD2. V shed 6 bases, J shed 7 bases, and the junction held 6 bases outside the gene matches. Germline assignment: CDR1 MDHEN and CDR2 SYDVKM. There are 15 residues in the CDR3. The CDR3 loop reads CASRTSGSTGGELFF. The CDR3, as DNA: TGTGCCAGCAGGACTAGCGGGAGCACGGGCGGGGAGCTGTTTTTT.

This clonotype was counted only a few times. The chain is built from TRBV7-2 and TRBJ1-5, with unresolved D. This CDR3 is built from 13 residues. Trimming removed 5 bases from V and 6 bases from J, with 11 bases in between. Germline values: CDR1 SGHTA, CDR2 FQGNSA. CDR3 sequence: CASSLQMGQPQHF. In nucleotides, the CDR3 is TGTGCCAGCAGCCTCCAGATGGGTCAGCCCCAGCATTTT.

This chain uses TRBV6-1 with TRBJ2-1, with TRBD2 matching over 11 bases. Germline-derived CDR1 and CDR2 are MNHNS and SASEGT. J lost 6 bases, V lost 3 bases, and 7 bases had no gene match. This CDR3 region has 16 residues. The CDR3 region is CASSDGGSGRGNEQFF. The CDR3 nucleotides read TGTGCCAGCAGTGACGGGGGTAGCGGGAGGGGCAATGAGCAGTTCTTC.

By sample fraction, this clonotype is medium-sized. The chain joins TRBV7-2 to TRBJ2-1; D is tentatively TRBD1 or TRBD2 (6 bases each). Trimming pared 7 bases from V and 7 bases from J, leaving 20 bases between. This CDR3 comprises 15 residues. Germline V gene data show CDR1 as SGHTA and CDR2 as FQGNSA. The CDR3 region is CASIPAGEVVNEQFF. CDR3 DNA sequence: TGTGCCAGCATCCCGGCAGGGGAGGTAGTGAATGAGCAGTTCTTC.

CDR3 residues: CASSPEYRNTEAFF. The CDR3 DNA follows: TGTGCCAGCAGCCCAGAGTATCGAAACACTGAAGCTTTCTTT. This chain joins TRBV5-4 and TRBJ1-1, with D unresolved. Trimming cost V 4 bases and J 2 bases, with 12 bases left between them. The CDR3 loop spans 14 amino acids. Germline-derived CDR1 and CDR2 are SGHNT and YYREEE (reference sequence).

As concerns this clonotype: The junction and the germline gene differ at one end; a read error may be behind it. The V and J genes are TRBV5-6 and TRBJ2-5; 9 nucleotides agree with TRBD2. CDR1 and CDR2 from the germline V gene are SGHDT and YYEEEE. There are 15 residues in the CDR3. CDR3 loop: CASSPSGGTQETQYF. The CDR3 coding sequence is TGCGCCAGCAGCCCAAGCGGGGGGACCCAAGAGACCCAGTACTTC.

This sequence joins TRBV15 and TRBJ1-1; tentatively, D is TRBD1 (5 bases). Germline V gives CDR1 LNHNV, CDR2 YYDKDF (reference sequence). CDR3 size: 15 residues. The V end was cut by 0 bases, the J end by 3 bases, with 11 bases between. DNA for the CDR3: TGTGCCACCAGCAGAGAAGGGAAGGGGCACACTGAAGCTTTCTTT. It encodes CATSREGKGHTEAFF. Looking up the rest from reference TRBV15 and TRBJ1-1 gives the full variable domain: DAMVIQNPRYQVTQFGKPVTLSCSQTLNHNVMYWYQQKSSQAPKLLFHYYDKDFNNEADTPDNFQSRRPNTSFCFLDIRSPGLGDTAMYLCATSREGKGHTEAFFGQGTRLTVV.

The chain uses TRBV19 and TRBJ1-5; TRBD1 agrees at 9 bases. The CDR3 runs to 15 residues. The V gene's germline CDR1 is LNHDA and CDR2 SQIVND (reference sequence). The trim removed 5 bases at V and 0 bases at J, leaving 2 bases unmatched. CDR3 bases: TGTGCCAGTAGTGTACAGGGGGCTAGCAATCAGCCCCAGCATTTT. It yields the protein CASSVQGASNQPQHF.